Presented here are 28 T cell receptor beta chains from one specimen sequenced in a study of blood T cell repertoires in COVID-19. The data were produced by immunoSEQ multiplex PCR, yet TCRdb's version contains in-frame clones alone and is incomplete. Of over 150,000 clones in the sample, about 88% were seen once. The specimen sequenced was peripheral blood. The receptors come from a man aged 18 to 29 who had recovered from COVID-19.

The chain couples TRBV27 to TRBJ1-2; 9 positions match TRBD1. After removal of 1 base from V and 0 bases from J, the junction contained 9 bases not matched to a gene. The CDR3 covers 18 residues. From germline, CDR1 is MNHEY and CDR2 SMNVEV (reference sequence). CDR3 residues: CASSLFSPTGGTNYGYTF. The CDR3 DNA reads as TGTGCCAGCAGTTTATTCAGTCCGACAGGGGGTACTAACTATGGCTACACCTTC.

The chain recombines TRBV7-9 with TRBJ2-7; D remains ambiguous. This CDR3 is built from 13 residues. V shed 5 bases and J shed 0 bases, with 8 bases lying between them. CDR1 and CDR2 from the germline V gene are SEHNR and FQNEAQ (reference sequence). Here the CDR3 reads CASSPFSSYEQYF. CDR3 sequence (DNA): TGTGCCAGCAGCCCCTTTTCCTCCTACGAGCAGTACTTC.

The chain couples TRBV5-1 to TRBJ1-1; 9 nucleotides match TRBD1. With 2 bases clipped from V and 1 base from J, the junction kept 6 bases outside the gene matches. This CDR3 is 16 amino acids long. Germline CDR1 is SGHRS and CDR2 is YFSETQ. The DNA of the CDR3 is TGCGCCAGCAGCTTAACGCCGGGACAGGGGAACACTGAAGCTTTCTTT. As protein: CASSLTPGQGNTEAFF.

V usage is TRBV28 and J usage is TRBJ1-5, with D possibly being TRBD1 (6 bases). Germline V gives CDR1 MDHEN, CDR2 SYDVKM. V was shortened by 5 bases and J by 1 base, with 12 bases between the two germline ends. The CDR3 is 15 amino acids. CDR3 protein: CASSQQGWSNQPQHF. For the CDR3, the DNA is TGTGCCAGCAGTCAACAGGGATGGAGCAATCAGCCCCAGCATTTT.

This chain connects TRBV25-1 to TRBJ1-2; TRBD1 aligns across 8 bases. V lost 3 bases, J lost 4 bases, and 4 bases stayed unmatched. Germline V gene sequence: CDR1 MGHDK, CDR2 SYGVNS. The CDR3 runs 14 residues. The CDR3 protein is CASSEAGGPYGYTF. CDR3 DNA sequence: TGTGCCAGCAGTGAGGCAGGGGGCCCCTATGGCTACACCTTC.

The V call is TRBV27, the J call TRBJ2-7; TRBD1 agrees at 8 bases. CDR3 length equals 15 residues. Trimming at V came to 5 bases and at J to 1 base, leaving 7 bases not matched to a gene. Per germline, CDR1 MNHEY and CDR2 SMNVEV (reference sequence). The CDR3 region has the DNA TGTGCCAGCAGTGACCTTAGGACAGGGTCCTACGAGCAGTACTTC. Translation gives CASSDLRTGSYEQYF.

V and J are TRBV11-2 and TRBJ1-1, with D perhaps matching TRBD1 (6 bases). There are 15 residues in the CDR3. Between the trimmed V and J ends, which lost 2 bases and 4 bases, there was a span of 14 bases. Germline CDR1 reads SGHAT; CDR2 reads FQNNGV. The CDR3: CASSLPPGHSTEAFF. In DNA, the CDR3 is TGTGCCAGCAGCTTACCTCCGGGACACAGCACTGAAGCTTTCTTT.

V gene TRBV19 combines with J gene TRBJ1-1, with TRBD1 matching 10 bases. Trimming removed 5 bases from V and 1 base from J; junction bases left unmatched: 7. Germline assignment: CDR1 LNHDA and CDR2 SQIVND (reference sequence). The CDR3 is 16 amino acids. The CDR3 is CASSPGTGVPNTEAFF. In nucleotides, the CDR3 is TGTGCCAGTAGTCCCGGGACAGGGGTCCCGAACACTGAAGCTTTCTTT.

This clone was picked up one time. The chain uses TRBV5-5 and TRBJ2-1, with D perhaps matching TRBD2 (6 bases). Trimming removed 4 bases from V and 6 bases from J, with 17 bases in between. The germline gives CDR1 SGHKS, CDR2 YYEKEE (reference sequence). This CDR3 spans 15 amino acids. DNA of the CDR3: TGTGCCAGCAGCCATCCTTCGGGAGACCCCAATGAGCAGTTCTTC. Protein: CASSHPSGDPNEQFF.

The chain combines TRBV6-5 with TRBJ1-2; 7 nucleotides align to TRBD1. The CDR3 length is 13 residues. Germline loops: CDR1 MNHEY, CDR2 SVGAGI. J gave up 3 bases and V 6 bases, and 4 bases lay outside the gene matches. For the CDR3, the DNA is TGTGCCAGCAGGACTCAGGGGGACTATGGCTACACCTTC. It codes for CASRTQGDYGYTF.

The CDR3 coding sequence is TGTGCCAGTAGTGAAGAGTATGGCTACACCTTC. Translation: CASSEEYGYTF. The chain combines TRBV19 with TRBJ1-2; D ambiguous. Germline V gene data show CDR1 as LNHDA and CDR2 as SQIVND (reference sequence). V was cut by 5 bases and J by 5 bases, with 6 bases left in between. The CDR3 loop spans 11 amino acids.

This chain links TRBV6-2 or TRBV6-3 with TRBJ1-1, with 8 bases lining up with TRBD1. The CDR3 has 14 residues. Per the germline V gene, CDR1 is MNHEY and CDR2 is SVGEGT. V was clipped by 4 bases and J by 1 base; unmatched bases: 2. The CDR3 protein is CASSFGQGNTEAFF. The CDR3 DNA sequence: TGTGCCAGCAGTTTCGGACAGGGGAACACTGAAGCTTTCTTT.

The rearrangement uses TRBV7-2 and TRBJ2-1; weak D call: TRBD2 (6 bases). V gave up 0 bases and J gave up 0 bases, with 6 bases separating them. The CDR3 runs to 15 residues. Germline lookup yields CDR1 SGHTA and CDR2 FQGNSA. In nucleotides, the CDR3 is TGTGCCAGCAGCTTAGCGCGGGGCTCCTACAATGAGCAGTTCTTC. Its protein product is CASSLARGSYNEQFF.

The rearrangement uses TRBV7-2 and TRBJ1-1; perhaps TRBD1 as D (6 bases). Trimming left V 7 bases short and J 9 bases short, with 15 bases between. The germline V gene encodes CDR1 SGHTA and CDR2 FQGNSA. This CDR3 comprises 12 residues. For the CDR3, the DNA is TGTGCCAGCACACACACCGGGACACAAGCTTTCTTT. As protein: CASTHTGTQAFF. Combining the CDR3 with reference TRBV7-2 and TRBJ1-1 gives the whole variable domain GAGVSQSPSNKVTEKGKDVELRCDPISGHTALYWYRQSLGQGLEFLIYFQGNSAPDKSGLPSDRFSAERTGGSVSTLTIQRTQQEDSAVYLCASTHTGTQAFFGQGTRLTVV.

The sample holds a few counts of this clone. The chain uses TRBV6-2 or TRBV6-3 and TRBJ2-3; D gene unclear. The germline V gene has CDR1 MNHEY and CDR2 SVGEGT. The V gene lost 0 bases and the J gene lost 1 base, with 17 bases spanning the gap. The CDR3 consists of 18 residues. CDR3 bases: TGTGCCAGCAGTTACTCCGAATACTCAAATCTGCGCACAGATACGCAGTATTTT. Translation gives CASSYSEYSNLRTDTQYF.

The chain employs TRBV5-1 and TRBJ1-1, with D maybe TRBD1 (5 bases). The CDR3 has 17 residues. Germline V gives CDR1 SGHRS, CDR2 YFSETQ. Trimming took off 0 bases at V and 1 base at J, with 16 bases between the two ends. CDR3: CASSLVGLFRGNTEAFF. CDR3 bases: TGCGCCAGCAGCTTGGTGGGGCTCTTTAGAGGGAACACTGAAGCTTTCTTT. Looking up the rest from reference TRBV5-1 and TRBJ1-1 gives the full variable domain: KAGVTQTPRYLIKTRGQQVTLSCSPISGHRSVSWYQQTPGQGLQFLFEYFSETQRNKGNFPGRFSGRQFSNSRSEMNVSTLELGDSALYLCASSLVGLFRGNTEAFFGQGTRLTVV.

The chain couples TRBV25-1 to TRBJ2-5, with D unresolved. Germline CDR1 and CDR2: MGHDK and SYGVNS. CDR3 length: 14 residues. With 1 base removed from V and 7 bases from J, the gap between germline ends came to 13 bases. CDR3 in amino acids: CASSESEASRTQYF. CDR3 nucleotides: TGTGCCAGCAGTGAATCAGAGGCGTCGCGGACCCAGTACTTC.

The V call is TRBV4-1, the J call TRBJ1-4; 9 bases fit TRBD1. The CDR3 spans 16 residues. The J segment lost 7 bases and the V segment lost 3 bases, leaving 9 bases of the junction unmatched. CDR1 is MGHRA, CDR2 YSYEKL, per germline. The CDR3 reads CASSHEQGAQGEKLFF. Written as DNA, the CDR3 is TGCGCCAGCAGCCATGAACAGGGGGCGCAAGGTGAAAAACTGTTTTTT.

The V gene is TRBV14, the J gene TRBJ2-1; a weak D match, TRBD2 (6 bases). CDR1 and CDR2 (germline): SGHDN, FVKESK. Trimming took 4 bases from V and 2 from J, leaving 27 bases between them. The CDR3 contains 20 residues. The CDR3 DNA reads TGTGCCAGCAGCCGCCGGGGAGGAAACCCCACAGATTTCACCTACAATGAGCAGTTCTTC. It encodes CASSRRGGNPTDFTYNEQFF.

The rearrangement uses TRBV29-1 and TRBJ2-1; TRBD2 aligns across 14 bases. This CDR3 spans 19 amino acids. Germline CDR1 SQVTM, CDR2 ANQGSEA. V was clipped by 4 bases and J by 3 bases; unmatched bases: 14. The CDR3 is CSVGAYGTSGSGGYNEQFF. The CDR3, as DNA: TGCAGCGTTGGCGCCTACGGGACTAGCGGGAGTGGTGGCTACAATGAGCAGTTCTTC.

J is TRBJ1-3 and V is TRBV19; D is uncertain. CDR1 is LNHDA, CDR2 SQIVND, per germline (reference sequence). This CDR3 is 15 amino acids long. Trimming removed 0 bases at V and 5 bases at J, with 11 bases between. The CDR3 sequence: CASSIDGSERNTIYF. In DNA, the CDR3 is TGTGCCAGTAGTATAGACGGTTCCGAGAGAAACACCATATATTTT.

The rearrangement uses TRBV19 and TRBJ2-3; 15 bases align to TRBD2. CDR3 length: 15 residues. CDR1 and CDR2 (germline): LNHDA, SQIVND (reference sequence). V lost 9 bases, J lost 4 bases, and 5 bases stayed unmatched. CDR3 DNA sequence: TGTGCCAGCTCGGGACTAGCGGGAGGTGCAGATACGCAGTATTTT. It specifies CASSGLAGGADTQYF.

The chain recombines TRBV30 with TRBJ1-3; 9 bases map to TRBD1. The CDR3 is 14 residues long. With V trimmed by 8 bases and J by 0 bases, 5 bases remained unmatched. The V gene's germline CDR1 is GTSNPN and CDR2 SVGIG (reference sequence). CDR3 coding DNA: TGTGCCGGTGGGACAGGGCACTCTGGAAACACCATATATTTT. Translated, it gives CAGGTGHSGNTIYF. The variable domain in full, with the rest retrieved from reference TRBV30 and TRBJ1-3, is SQTIHQWPATLVQPVGSPLSLECTVEGTSNPNLYWYRQAAGRGLQLLFYSVGIGQISSEVPQNLSASRPQDRQFILSSKKLLLSDSGFYLCAGGTGHSGNTIYFGEGSWLTVV.

This clone turned up a few times. This chain connects TRBV19 to TRBJ1-6, with 7 bases fitting TRBD1. Germline assignment: CDR1 LNHDA and CDR2 SQIVND (reference sequence). J lost 7 bases, V lost 6 bases, and 9 bases had no gene match. This CDR3 contains 15 residues. The CDR3 sequence is CASSGEGQLNSPLHF. CDR3 DNA: TGTGCCAGTAGCGGTGAGGGACAGCTAAATTCACCCCTCCACTTT. The full variable domain, completed using reference TRBV19 and TRBJ1-6, is DGGITQSPKYLFRKEGQNVTLSCEQNLNHDAMYWYRQDPGQGLRLIYYSQIVNDFQKGDIAEGYSVSREKKESFPLTVTSAQKNPTAFYLCASSGEGQLNSPLHFGNGTRLTVT.

The genes are TRBV7-9 and TRBJ1-2; 7 bases map to TRBD1. Trimming took 2 bases from V and 4 from J; bases not matched to a gene: 4. CDR3 size: 14 residues. Per germline, CDR1 SEHNR and CDR2 FQNEAQ (reference sequence). CDR3 DNA: TGTGCCAGCAGCTTACGTGACAGGGCCTATGGCTACACCTTC. This translates into CASSLRDRAYGYTF.

V gene TRBV10-3 combines with J gene TRBJ1-2; D gene uncertain. Germline CDR1 reads ENHRY; CDR2 reads SYGVKD. Trimming shortened V by 4 bases and J by 0 bases, and 9 bases separated the two germline ends. There are 14 residues in the CDR3. CDR3 sequence: CAISADSTNYGYTF. As DNA, the CDR3 is TGTGCCATCAGTGCGGACTCGACTAACTATGGCTACACCTTC.

The chain recombines TRBV19 with TRBJ1-5; a possible D gene is TRBD1 (5 bases). The V end was cut by 6 bases, the J end by 4 bases, with 10 bases between. The CDR3 covers 13 residues. Looked up from germline, CDR1 is LNHDA and CDR2 is SQIVND (reference sequence). The CDR3 sequence: CASSPDRNQPQHF. The CDR3 DNA reads TGTGCCAGTAGCCCAGACAGAAATCAGCCCCAGCATTTT.

The chain is built from TRBV7-2 and TRBJ2-7, with 7 positions matching TRBD1. The CDR3 extends over 15 amino acids. CDR1 is SGHTA and CDR2 is FQGNSA in the germline V gene. V lost 4 bases, J lost 4 bases, and 10 bases stayed unmatched. The CDR3 here is CASSSQGRVLYEQYF. The CDR3 DNA reads as TGTGCCAGCAGCTCACAGGGGAGAGTCTTATACGAGCAGTACTTC.